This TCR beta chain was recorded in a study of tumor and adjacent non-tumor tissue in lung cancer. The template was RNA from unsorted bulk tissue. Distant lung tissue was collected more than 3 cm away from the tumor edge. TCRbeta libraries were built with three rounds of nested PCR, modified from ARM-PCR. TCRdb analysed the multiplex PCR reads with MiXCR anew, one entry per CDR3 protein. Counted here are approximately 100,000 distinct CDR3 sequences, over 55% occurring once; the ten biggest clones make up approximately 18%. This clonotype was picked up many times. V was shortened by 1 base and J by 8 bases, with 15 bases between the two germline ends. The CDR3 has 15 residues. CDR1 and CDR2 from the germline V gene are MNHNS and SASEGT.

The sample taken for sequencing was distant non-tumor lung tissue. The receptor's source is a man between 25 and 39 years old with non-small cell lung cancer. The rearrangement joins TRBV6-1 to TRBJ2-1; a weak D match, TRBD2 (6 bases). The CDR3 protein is CASSEGGTEGYEQFF. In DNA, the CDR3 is TGTGCCAGCAGTGAAGGAGGGACGGAGGGGTATGAGCAGTTCTTC.